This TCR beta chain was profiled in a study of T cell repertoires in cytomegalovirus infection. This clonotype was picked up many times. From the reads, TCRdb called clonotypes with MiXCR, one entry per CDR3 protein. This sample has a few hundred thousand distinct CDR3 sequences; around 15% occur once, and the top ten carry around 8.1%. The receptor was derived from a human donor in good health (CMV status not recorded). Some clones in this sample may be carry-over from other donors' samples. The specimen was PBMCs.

The CDR3 is CASSPLVRVPANYGYTF. In nucleotides, the CDR3 is TGTGCCAGCAGTCCCCTCGTCAGGGTCCCAGCTAACTATGGCTACACCTTC. V gene TRBV12-3 or TRBV12-4 combines with J gene TRBJ1-2; D is possibly TRBD1 (5 bases). Trimming removed 5 bases from V and 0 bases from J, with 19 bases in between. CDR3 size: 17 residues.